This T cell receptor (beta chain) is drawn from a study of blood T cells in healthy people across ages. Whole-study findings and limits: Comparison with aged donors showed that long-lived donors had more naive CD4+ cells and higher diversity. Because sorting was not performed, PBMCs prevented conclusive naive versus antigen-experienced comparison. Estimated diversity, derived from one million T cells, was regarded as an underestimate.

A sample-barcoded 5' primer and a J-beta primer mix were used in a second PCR of about 7 to 11 cycles. In TCRdb, the 5' RACE reads were re-called with MiXCR into one record per CDR3 protein. Of around 1.5 million distinct CDR3 sequences listed, 45% to 70% are singletons. Per-sample PBMC isolation yielded at least 6 million cells. As to this clonotype: The antigen is undetermined.

The clonotype comes from a man between 18 and 35 years old in good health. The sample taken for sequencing was blood.

Written as DNA, the CDR3 is TGTGCCAGCAGTGAAGCCGGTAAATCCTACGAGCAGTACTTC. It encodes CASSEAGKSYEQYF. V usage is TRBV25-1 and J usage is TRBJ2-7, with D unclear. This CDR3 comprises 14 residues. CDR1 and CDR2 (germline): MGHDK, SYGVNS. Trimming left V 2 bases short and J 1 base short, with 9 bases between.